The next 2 T cell receptor beta chains were all read from a single sample in a study of T cell responses to AZD1222 COVID-19 vaccine. Sequenced by immunoSEQ multiplex PCR; TCRdb stores in-frame clones only, minus some. This sample has 90,000 to 120,000 clones, with 85% to 90% found just once. Sequenced material: peripheral blood, taken on day 0 of AZD1222 vaccination. The receptor source for this set is an adult in good health.

This sequence joins TRBV2 and TRBJ1-2; 7 positions agree with TRBD1. The CDR3 extends over 13 amino acids. Germline loops: CDR1 SNHLY, CDR2 FYNNEI. Trimming removed 1 base from V and 6 bases from J; junction bases left unmatched: 2. This CDR3 is CASSEGQGNGYTF. The CDR3 nucleotides are TGTGCCAGCAGTGAAGGACAGGGAAATGGCTACACCTTC.

The rearrangement links TRBV19 to TRBJ2-1, with 7 bases lining up with TRBD2. Germline values: CDR1 LNHDA, CDR2 SQIVND (reference sequence). The CDR3 covers 15 residues. V lost 6 bases, J lost 4 bases, and 9 bases stayed unmatched. The CDR3 is CASRLLGGRYNEQFF. CDR3 DNA: TGTGCCAGTAGACTATTGGGCGGGAGATACAATGAGCAGTTCTTC.